The subject of this entry is one T cell receptor beta chain. TCRdb reprocessed the 5' RACE reads and reports one entry per CDR3 protein, with no DNA. This sample contains a few hundred thousand distinct CDR3 sequences. This entry comes from a study of T cells expressing NK-cell markers. Study information: The authors derived TCR beta repertoires from sorted CD3+CD56+NKG2C+, CD3+CD56+NKG2C- and CD3+CD56-NKG2C+ T cells.

Looked up from germline, CDR1 is SGHTA and CDR2 is FQGNSA. There are 17 residues in the CDR3. V is TRBV7-2 and J is TRBJ2-2; the D call of TRBD2 rests on TCRdb alone, since no DNA is present to check it. Sequenced: blood T cells: a sorted CD56 or NKG2C T cell subset, CD4+ or CD8+ T cells, or bulk PBMC T cells (not recorded which). The source of this sequence is a man aged 18-30 years in good health. Here the CDR3 reads CASSLSPNSAYTGELFF.